The present entry profiles one TCR beta chain with its context. It lacks a known antigen. Base qualities are not provided; no much larger clone lies one nucleotide away. Enrolling through a virtual design, the prospective study's participants ranged in age from roughly 18 to 100 years and lived across roughly 23 United States geographic areas. To assign participants to cohorts, the prospective study relied on clinical history that participants themselves reported in a screening survey and a study questionnaire. Exposed participants had been in contact with someone with a PCR-confirmed or clinician-diagnosed COVID-19 case within 2 weeks of study entry. Mobile phlebotomists in the prospective study collected whole blood, serum and a nasopharyngeal or oropharyngeal swab from every participant. Prospective study participants could optionally give additional blood draws and questionnaires over an approximately 2-month period. Before DNA extraction, blood samples from the prospective study were shipped at room temperature or frozen.

TCRbeta CDR3 regions were amplified from genomic DNA using the immunoSEQ Assay, a bias-controlled multiplex PCR. The paper's processing steps were these. The number of nucleated cells in each sample was estimated from the amplification of reference gene primers within the assay. To quantify the absolute abundance of each unique TCRbeta CDR3 rearrangement, sequence reads were collapsed and filtered. For each sample, productive Simpson clonality was calculated as the square root of Simpson's diversity index across productive rearrangements. The clones in this table, taken by TCRdb from immuneACCESS, are in-frame only. Not every clone is retained; where verified, under half of the shortfall comes from an unresolved V gene, and the cause of the rest is unknown. V and J calls plus clone size are reproduced from that table; the DNA served to infer D and trimming. In all, the sample holds hundreds of thousands of clones, and 85% to 90% of those were seen once. The ten largest make up about 0.95% of the sample.

The germline ends are 12 bases apart after V is trimmed by 2 bases and J by 1 base. The CDR3 has 15 amino acids, counting the end cysteine and phenylalanine. Only the CDR3 part of the read is kept: 45 bases, read in frame from the first base. The germline V gene supplies CDR1 SGHRS and CDR2 YFSETQ. This specimen comes from a study of blood T cell repertoires in COVID-19 (TCRdb year 2020). Study-level background: Samples covering the acute and convalescent phases of COVID-19 were provided by collaborators in the United States, Italy and Spain. The material from the prospective study consisted of cDNA or gDNA derived from T cells, B-cell-depleted T cells, or PBMCs. Deeply sampled blood TCRbeta repertoires from subjects exposed to, actively infected with, or recovered from COVID-19 were included in the dataset. The repertoires were released in a freely available public database meant as a resource for research on the immune response to SARS-CoV-2. Samples were obtained from the ongoing ImmuneRACE study (first 160 participants) and from 1,254 subjects provided by 6 global collaborators. Sample metadata almost always included a de-identified subject ID, COVID-19 status, age in years and sex. Where HLA class I and class II types were available, the types were taken from metadata supplied by the sample provider, not from assay-based typing. Here is what the overall study found, with its caveats: Clinical and demographic metadata were provided uncurated, with the amount varying by source and participant.

This TCR was recovered from a man aged 45-65 years who had been exposed to COVID-19. The sequencing input was PBMCs or T cells enriched from blood (not recorded which). The chain was built from TRBV5-1 and TRBJ2-5; the D gene is possibly TRBD2, with 5 bases matching. The nucleotide sequence is TGCGCCAGCAGCTTACTAGGCGTCGTCCAAGAGACCCAGTACTTC. Its amino acids are CASSLLGVVQETQYF.